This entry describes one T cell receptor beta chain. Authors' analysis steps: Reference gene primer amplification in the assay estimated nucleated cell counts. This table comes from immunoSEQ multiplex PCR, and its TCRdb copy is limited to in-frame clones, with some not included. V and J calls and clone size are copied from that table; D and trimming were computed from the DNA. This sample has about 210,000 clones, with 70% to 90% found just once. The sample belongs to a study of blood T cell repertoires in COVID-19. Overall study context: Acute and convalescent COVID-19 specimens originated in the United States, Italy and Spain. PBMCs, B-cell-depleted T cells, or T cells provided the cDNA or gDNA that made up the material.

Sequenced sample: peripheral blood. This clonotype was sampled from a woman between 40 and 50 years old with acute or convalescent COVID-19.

As DNA, the CDR3 is TGTGCCTGGAGTGTACAGGGTTCTGGAAACACCATATATTTT. This sequence encodes CAWSVQGSGNTIYF. The gene calls are TRBV30 and TRBJ1-3, with a possible D match to TRBD1 (6 bases). CDR3 length: 14 residues. Per germline, CDR1 GTSNPN and CDR2 SVGIG (reference sequence). Trimming pared 0 bases from V and 1 base from J, leaving 7 bases between. Full variable domain (outside the CDR3, taken from reference TRBV30 and TRBJ1-3): SQTIHQWPATLVQPVGSPLSLECTVEGTSNPNLYWYRQAAGRGLQLLFYSVGIGQISSEVPQNLSASRPQDRQFILSSKKLLLSDSGFYLCAWSVQGSGNTIYFGEGSWLTVV.